Following are 9 T cell receptor beta chains from one sample sequenced in a study of OX40 agonist ivuxolimab in advanced cancers. The repertoire was sequenced with immunoSEQ multiplex PCR; TCRdb's copy has only in-frame clones and lacks some. The sample contains about 73,000 clones, under 95% of which appear only once. Material: CD4+ or CD8+ T cells sorted from blood, obtained in a trial of the OX40 agonist ivuxolimab. The receptors were sampled from an adult with an advanced solid tumor such as melanoma, head and neck, liver or kidney cancer.

The chain joins TRBV6-5 to TRBJ2-7; D may correspond to TRBD1 or TRBD2 (5 bases each). Germline lookup yields CDR1 MNHEY and CDR2 SVGAGI. Trimming left V 2 bases short and J 3 bases short, with 11 bases between. This CDR3 contains 14 residues. The CDR3 loop reads CASSYGGIGYEQYF. The CDR3 DNA is TGTGCCAGCAGTTACGGGGGAATCGGCTACGAGCAGTACTTC.

CDR3 sequence reads: CASRADSSYEQYF. CDR3 coding DNA: TGCGCCAGCCGGGCGGACAGCTCCTACGAGCAGTACTTC. V gene TRBV5-1 combines with J gene TRBJ2-7; D is possibly TRBD1 (6 bases). This CDR3 contains 13 residues. V lost 7 bases, J lost 0 bases, and 11 bases lay in between. Germline CDR1 is SGHRS and CDR2 is YFSETQ.

This clone was seen a handful of times. The chain carries TRBV7-9 and TRBJ2-7, with 9 bases lining up with TRBD2. Germline-derived CDR1 and CDR2 are SEHNR and FQNEAQ (reference sequence). The V and J ends lost 0 bases and 0 bases, in that order; junction bases with no gene match: 0. CDR3 size: 15 residues. The CDR3 spells CASSLASGGSYEQYF. The CDR3, as DNA: TGTGCCAGCAGCTTAGCTAGCGGGGGCTCCTACGAGCAGTACTTC.

The gene calls are TRBV6-5 and TRBJ2-7; D remains unclear. Deletions cut 5 bases from V and 2 bases from J, with 1 base between. The CDR3 consists of 10 residues. CDR1 and CDR2 from the germline V gene are MNHEY and SVGAGI. CDR3 loop: CASSPYEQYF. The DNA of the CDR3 is TGTGCCAGCAGTCCCTACGAGCAGTACTTC.

This CDR3 reads CASSGLQEINPNYGYTF. The CDR3 region has the DNA TGTGCCAGCAGCGGATTACAGGAGATTAACCCTAACTATGGCTACACCTTC. The chain couples TRBV5-6 to TRBJ1-2, with a weak D call TRBD1 (5 bases). V shed 4 bases and J shed 0 bases, with 19 bases lying between them. CDR1 SGHDT and CDR2 YYEEEE come from the germline V gene. CDR3 length: 17 residues.

V gene TRBV7-9 combines with J gene TRBJ1-1; weak D call: TRBD1 (6 bases). Germline CDR1 reads SEHNR; CDR2 reads FQNEAQ (reference sequence). There are 11 residues in the CDR3. Trimming stripped 10 bases from V and 10 bases from J, with 16 bases between. The CDR3 DNA reads TGTGCCACAGAGCAGGGGAGGGGAGCTTTCTTT. Encoded protein: CATEQGRGAFF.

The chain uses TRBV6-6 and TRBJ2-7, with 9 bases identical to TRBD1. Per the germline V gene, CDR1 is MNHNY and CDR2 is SVGAGI (reference sequence). With 6 bases clipped from V and 4 bases from J, the junction kept 7 bases outside the gene matches. The CDR3 has 14 residues. The CDR3 nucleotides are TGTGCCAGCAGCCCCGGGACAGGGATTTACGAGCAGTACTTC. Amino acids: CASSPGTGIYEQYF.

This clone was counted a single time. The chain links TRBV9 to TRBJ2-1; the D is unclear. Germline CDR1 is SGDLS and CDR2 is YYNGEE. The V and J ends lost 7 bases and 0 bases respectively, with 5 bases between them. The CDR3 has 12 residues. The CDR3 nucleotides read TGTGCCAGCGCCGGCTCCTACAATGAGCAGTTCTTC. It is translated as CASAGSYNEQFF.

This clone was detected once. This sequence joins TRBV27 and TRBJ2-7, with no clear D. V was trimmed by 4 bases and J by 2 bases, leaving 9 bases between them. Germline V gives CDR1 MNHEY, CDR2 SMNVEV (reference sequence). CDR3 length: 13 residues. This chain's CDR3 is CASSSVSPYEQYF. CDR3 DNA sequence: TGTGCCAGCAGTTCGGTCAGCCCCTACGAGCAGTACTTC.